The 14 T cell receptor beta chains below were found in one sample sequenced in a study of identical twins. TCRdb re-analysed the 5' RACE reads in MiXCR, keeping a single row per CDR3 protein. The sample shows 350,000 or so distinct CDR3 sequences, 9% to 15% of them seen only once. The data were also submitted as part of a second study, on yellow fever vaccine responses in identical twins.

The sequenced sample was CD8+ T cells sorted from blood. Receptors originate from a woman younger than 35 in good health.

In this sample, this clonotype turned up many times. V is TRBV7-3 and J is TRBJ2-1, with D possibly TRBD2 on 5 matching bases. The CDR3 loop spans 13 amino acids. Trimming took 1 base from V and 6 from J, leaving 7 bases between them. Looked up from germline, CDR1 is SGHTA and CDR2 is FQGTGA. The CDR3 loop reads CASSLNRGNEQFF. DNA for the CDR3: TGTGCCAGCAGCTTAAACCGGGGCAATGAGCAGTTCTTC. Variable domain in full (rest from reference TRBV7-3 and TRBJ2-1): GAGVSQTPSNKVTEKGKYVELRCDPISGHTALYWYRQSLGQGPEFLIYFQGTGAADDSGLPNDRFFAVRPEGSVSTLKIQRTERGDSAVYLCASSLNRGNEQFFGPGTRLTVL.

This clonotype has ten or more counts. The CDR3 protein is CASRPEHGTGGTDTQYF. As DNA, the CDR3 is TGCGCCAGCAGGCCCGAACACGGGACAGGGGGCACAGATACGCAGTATTTT. The chain employs TRBV5-1 and TRBJ2-3; 10 bases line up with TRBD1. With V trimmed by 5 bases and J by 1 base, 10 bases remained unmatched. The germline V gene encodes CDR1 SGHRS and CDR2 YFSETQ. The CDR3 runs 17 residues.

The chain links TRBV28 to TRBJ2-7; 7 positions agree with TRBD2. In germline, CDR1 is MDHEN, CDR2 SYDVKM. The V and J ends lost 6 bases and 3 bases, in that order; junction bases with no gene match: 11. CDR3 length: 15 amino acids. The DNA for the CDR3 is TGTGCCAGCAGCATCAGACTAGGGACTATCTACGAGCAGTACTTC. It translates to CASSIRLGTIYEQYF. Based on the CDR3 plus reference TRBV28 and TRBJ2-7, the full variable domain is DVKVTQSSRYLVKRTGEKVFLECVQDMDHENMFWYRQDPGLGLRLIYFSYDVKMKEKGDIPEGYSVSREKKERFSLILESASTNQTSMYLCASSIRLGTIYEQYFGPGTRLTVT.

This CDR3 reads CASSLAFAGYTEAFF. DNA for the CDR3: TGTGCCAGCAGCTTAGCGTTTGCGGGGTACACTGAAGCTTTCTTT. V usage is TRBV7-2 and J usage is TRBJ1-1, with unresolved D. The CDR3 has 15 amino acids. Germline V gives CDR1 SGHTA, CDR2 FQGNSA. V dropped 0 bases and J dropped 3 bases, with 11 bases sitting between them.

The chain recombines TRBV9 with TRBJ2-7; 14 nucleotides line up with TRBD2. CDR1 is SGDLS and CDR2 is YYNGEE in the germline V gene. This CDR3 has 15 residues. Trimming removed 3 bases from V and 4 bases from J; junction bases left unmatched: 3. The CDR3 DNA reads as TGTGCCAGCAGCGCGGGACTAGCGGGAGAGTACGAGCAGTACTTC. Its translation is CASSAGLAGEYEQYF.

J is TRBJ2-2 and V is TRBV27, with D perhaps matching TRBD1 or TRBD2 (9 bases each). The germline gives CDR1 MNHEY, CDR2 SMNVEV (reference sequence). V was clipped by 4 bases and J by 9 bases, with 27 bases between them. This CDR3 spans 18 amino acids. The CDR3 nucleotides are TGTGCCAGCAGTTCCGGACAGGGGTTTGGCGGGAGGGCCCGGGAGCTGTTTTTT. Translated: CASSSGQGFGGRARELFF.

V and J are TRBV7-9 and TRBJ2-7; 8 nucleotides match TRBD1. V lost 5 bases and J lost 7; bases outside the gene matches: 7. Germline V gene sequence: CDR1 SEHNR, CDR2 FQNEAQ (reference sequence). CDR3 length: 13 amino acids. This CDR3 is CASSHGQGMEQYV. DNA for the CDR3: TGTGCCAGCAGCCACGGACAGGGAATGGAGCAGTACGTC.

The genes are TRBV6-1 and TRBJ2-7; 7 bases map to TRBD1. CDR3 length: 14 amino acids. Germline V gene data show CDR1 as MNHNS and CDR2 as SASEGT. J lost 3 bases, V lost 4 bases, and 6 bases had no gene match. The CDR3 DNA is TGTGCCAGCAGTGGCCAGGACAGGTACTACGAGCAGTACGTC. Translation gives CASSGQDRYYEQYV.

This chain links TRBV27 with TRBJ2-3; D gene unclear. Per germline, CDR1 MNHEY and CDR2 SMNVEV (reference sequence). V lost 5 bases and J lost 2, with 11 bases in between. The CDR3 sequence is 14 residues long. This CDR3 reads CASSIYPSTDTQYF. The CDR3 DNA is TGTGCCAGCAGTATATATCCCTCCACAGATACGCAGTATTTT.

This clonotype was seen more than once but under ten times. The chain carries TRBV10-2 and TRBJ1-2, with 7 bases identical to TRBD1. Germline V gives CDR1 WSHSY, CDR2 SAAADI. The CDR3 has 15 residues. V dropped 3 bases and J dropped 4; count of bases not matched to a gene: 8. The CDR3 coding sequence is TGCGCCAGCAGTGATGTAGGGGGCGCGGTCTATGGCTACACCTTC. Amino acid sequence: CASSDVGGAVYGYTF.

This chain connects TRBV27 to TRBJ2-3, with D tentatively TRBD1 or TRBD2 (5 bases each). Germline V gives CDR1 MNHEY, CDR2 SMNVEV (reference sequence). The CDR3 has 14 residues. Trimming took off 4 bases at V and 6 bases at J, with 14 bases between the two ends. The CDR3 reads CASSWGPRFDTQYF. In DNA, the CDR3 is TGTGCCAGCAGTTGGGGACCCCGTTTCGATACGCAGTATTTT.

A few counts support this clonotype. The V call is TRBV28, the J call TRBJ2-1; D is possibly TRBD2 (5 bases). CDR1 is MDHEN, CDR2 SYDVKM, per germline. V was clipped by 7 bases and J by 8 bases, with 18 bases between them. This CDR3 is 14 amino acids long. For the CDR3, the DNA is TGTGCCAGCACCCCGGGGAGTGCTGGGGATGAGCAGTTCTTC. Translation gives CASTPGSAGDEQFF.

The table lists this clonotype with a few counts. The chain employs TRBV2 and TRBJ2-1, with TRBD2 as a possible D gene (5 bases). The CDR3 is 16 residues long. The germline gives CDR1 SNHLY, CDR2 FYNNEI. Trimming removed 6 bases at V and 2 bases at J, with 17 bases between. The chain's CDR3 is CASSPVGMHPYNEQFF. CDR3 sequence (DNA): TGTGCCAGCAGCCCCGTCGGGATGCACCCCTACAATGAGCAGTTCTTC.

This clonotype has a handful of counts. V usage is TRBV6-1 and J usage is TRBJ2-6; 11 bases align to TRBD1. After removal of 6 bases from V and 0 bases from J, the junction contained 1 base not matched to a gene. Per germline, CDR1 MNHNS and CDR2 SASEGT. This CDR3 spans 16 amino acids. CDR3 in amino acids: CASSGTGGSGANVLTF. The CDR3 region has the DNA TGTGCCAGCAGCGGGACAGGGGGCTCTGGGGCCAACGTCCTGACTTTC.